This is a list of T cell receptor beta chains from one sample in a study of T cell responses to AZD1222 COVID-19 vaccine. Generated by immunoSEQ multiplex PCR, the TCRdb table keeps only in-frame clones and is missing some. In the table there are tens of thousands of clones, roughly 87% of which are singletons. Here the sequenced sample was peripheral blood, taken on day 0 of AZD1222 vaccination. The source of these receptors is an adult in good health. CDR3s include the opening cysteine and the closing phenylalanine or tryptophan. Fields, in order: J gene, clone size, D gene, V gene, CDR3 protein, CDR3 DNA. D genes are given only for firm matches. Where a row states a size, it is once, few, many or the class of an expanded clone; other rows omit it.

TRBJ2-5,.,.,TRBV15,CATSRDRISQETQYF,TGTGCCACCAGCAGAGATCGCATATCCCAAGAGACCCAGTACTTC
TRBJ1-5,.,TRBD1,TRBV10-3,CANSDRTDQPQHF,TGTGCCAACTCGGACAGGACTGATCAGCCCCAGCATTTT
TRBJ2-1,.,.,TRBV12-3/TRBV12-4,CASSFRYNEQFF,TGTGCCAGCAGTTTTCGATACAATGAGCAGTTCTTC
TRBJ2-1,once,.,TRBV30,CAWSVRGPYNEQFF,TGTGCCTGGAGTGTACGAGGGCCCTACAATGAGCAGTTCTTC
TRBJ1-2,.,TRBD1,TRBV7-2,CASSPTRDRGGNRGYTF,TGTGCCAGCAGCCCAACCAGGGACAGGGGTGGTAACCGCGGCTACACCTTC
TRBJ2-5,.,.,TRBV23-1,CASRGDRVGQETQYF,TGCGCCAGCAGGGGGGATCGGGTAGGGCAAGAGACCCAGTACTTC
TRBJ2-1,.,TRBD1,TRBV6-2/TRBV6-3,CASSYGGTGGGEQFF,TGTGCCAGCAGTTACGGCGGGACAGGCGGAGGTGAGCAGTTCTTC
TRBJ2-3,.,.,TRBV19,CASSIELVGTQYF,TGTGCCAGTAGTATAGAGCTAGTAGGTACGCAGTATTTT
TRBJ2-7,.,TRBD2,TRBV29-1,CSAQGREGYEQYF,TGCAGCGCCCAGGGGCGGGAGGGTTACGAGCAGTACTTC
TRBJ1-2,.,.,TRBV4-1,CASSLDHLGGNGYTF,TGCGCCAGCAGCCTGGATCATTTAGGGGGGAATGGCTACACCTTC
TRBJ1-1,.,TRBD1,TRBV5-1,CASSHGQGFTEAFF,TGCGCCAGCAGCCACGGACAGGGTTTCACTGAAGCTTTCTTT
TRBJ1-4,.,.,TRBV11-2,CASTLNRATNEKLFF,TGTGCCAGCACCCTTAACAGGGCAACTAATGAAAAACTGTTTTTT
TRBJ2-7,once,.,TRBV6-6,CASSPAGSIYEQYF,TGTGCCAGCAGCCCGGCCGGGAGTATCTACGAGCAGTACTTC
TRBJ2-1,.,.,TRBV7-9,CASSLGGGTGIHNEQFF,TGTGCCAGCAGCTTAGGAGGTGGAACAGGGATCCACAATGAGCAGTTCTTC
TRBJ1-1,.,.,TRBV3-1/TRBV3-2,CASSQVGGETEAFF,TGTGCCAGCAGCCAAGTGGGGGGCGAGACTGAAGCTTTCTTT
TRBJ2-1,.,.,TRBV5-8,CASSFRGYNEQFF,TGTGCCAGCAGCTTTAGGGGATACAATGAGCAGTTCTTC
TRBJ2-5,.,TRBD2,TRBV19,CASSPRTSGRNQETQYF,TGTGCCAGTAGTCCCCGGACTAGCGGGAGGAATCAAGAGACCCAGTACTTC
TRBJ1-2,.,.,TRBV6-1,CASSEASRGNYGYTF,TGTGCCAGCAGTGAAGCGTCCCGGGGTAACTATGGCTACACCTTC
TRBJ1-4,.,.,TRBV4-2,CASSPSPGGYDEKLFF,TGTGCCAGCAGCCCCAGCCCCGGGGGTTACGACGAAAAACTGTTTTTT
TRBJ2-5,once,TRBD1,TRBV29-1,CSVDDRVGETQYF,TGCAGCGTTGATGACAGGGTGGGCGAGACCCAGTACTTC
TRBJ1-5,.,TRBD1,TRBV30,CAWSASGGQPQHF,TGTGCCTGGAGTGCGTCAGGGGGTCAGCCCCAGCATTTT
TRBJ2-2,.,TRBD1,TRBV7-8,CASSSGGGGELFF,TGTGCCAGCAGCTCAGGGGGTGGAGGGGAGCTGTTTTTT
TRBJ1-4,once,.,TRBV27,CASSRSTNEKLFF,TGTGCCAGCAGCAGGTCAACTAATGAAAAACTGTTTTTT
TRBJ1-2,.,TRBD1,TRBV5-1,CASSLEGQASPYYGYTF,TGCGCCAGCAGCTTGGAGGGACAGGCCTCTCCATACTATGGCTACACCTTC
TRBJ1-5,.,.,TRBV12-3/TRBV12-4,CASTWESRQPQHF,TGTGCCAGCACTTGGGAAAGTAGACAGCCCCAGCATTTT
TRBJ2-2,.,.,TRBV5-1,CASLPGQNTGELFF,TGCGCCAGCCTACCGGGCCAGAACACCGGGGAGCTGTTTTTT
TRBJ2-7,.,.,TRBV18,CASSPGSGTYEQYF,TGTGCCAGCTCACCCGGGTCGGGCACCTACGAGCAGTACTTC
TRBJ2-3,.,.,TRBV19,CASTFGHQNTDTQYF,TGTGCCAGTACCTTTGGACACCAGAACACAGATACGCAGTATTTT
TRBJ2-1,.,TRBD2,TRBV12-5,CASGLPSGSNEQFF,TGTGCTAGTGGTTTGCCCAGCGGGAGCAATGAGCAGTTCTTC
TRBJ2-7,.,.,TRBV9,CASSAYGVSIHEQYF,TGTGCCAGCAGCGCCTATGGGGTATCAATCCACGAGCAGTACTTC
TRBJ1-4,.,TRBD1,TRBV19,CASSTPGQGLTNEKLFF,TGTGCCAGTAGTACCCCCGGACAGGGCCTAACTAATGAAAAACTGTTTTTT
TRBJ2-4,.,.,TRBV9,CASSQTLAKNIQYF,TGTGCCAGCAGCCAAACACTAGCCAAAAACATTCAGTACTTC